The clone carrying this T cell receptor (beta chain) has just a few counts. Its antigen is as yet unknown. This sample was taken from a study of blood T cells in healthy people across ages. The CDR3 consists of 12 residues. CDR1 is SGDLS and CDR2 is YYNGEE in the germline V gene. V was trimmed by 7 bases and J by 4 bases, leaving 12 bases between them. PCR was performed a second time for about 6 to 12 cycles using a sample-barcoded 5' primer and a J-beta primer mix. MiXCR was run by TCRdb on the 5' RACE reads, yielding one entry per CDR3 protein. The top ten hold approximately 21% of the sample, which has approximately 800,000 distinct CDR3 sequences, roughly 64% seen once. Study observations and caveats: There were more naive CD4+ cells and higher diversity in long-lived donors than in aged donors. Roughly linear declines in TCR beta diversity per million T cells occurred with age. Estimates of diversity drawn from one million T cells were considered underestimates.

Material: blood. V and J are TRBV9 and TRBJ2-7; D gene unclear. This receptor was taken from a man aged 25 to 45 in good health. DNA of the CDR3: TGTGCCAGCGGTTCAGGAGCTTACGAGCAGTACTTC. Encoded protein: CASGSGAYEQYF.